These 28 T cell receptor beta chains were sequenced from one sample in a study of T-cell reconstitution after alpha-beta-depleted transplantation in children. Preparation of the TCRbeta library involved a method that used unique molecular identifiers. One entry per CDR3 protein, called by TCRdb with MiXCR from the PCR reads. Of about 350,000 distinct CDR3 sequences in the sample, roughly 15% are singletons; the top ten hold about 4.5%. The sample was PBMCs, taken from the stem cell graft. These receptors came from a human donor who donated a stem cell graft to a child with Fanconi anemia.

This clonotype occurred a few times. The V and J genes are TRBV5-1 and TRBJ2-2, with 7 positions matching TRBD1. There are 16 residues in the CDR3. V trimming: 5 bases; J trimming: 4 bases; junction bases outside the gene matches: 11. Per the germline V gene, CDR1 is SGHRS and CDR2 is YFSETQ. This CDR3 is CASSEVATGVTGELFF. The CDR3 DNA is TGCGCCAGCAGTGAGGTGGCAACAGGGGTCACCGGGGAGCTGTTTTTT.

This clonotype has a handful of counts. This sequence joins TRBV5-5 and TRBJ2-3; D assignment may be TRBD1 or TRBD2 (6 bases each). Germline assignment: CDR1 SGHKS and CDR2 YYEKEE (reference sequence). Trimming stripped 1 base from V and 1 base from J, with 10 bases between. The CDR3 covers 15 residues. The chain's CDR3 is CASSLPGAGTDTQYF. Here the CDR3 DNA reads TGTGCCAGCAGCTTGCCGGGGGCCGGCACAGATACGCAGTATTTT.

This clonotype showed up just a few times. This chain joins TRBV12-3 or TRBV12-4 and TRBJ1-1, with D unclear. The CDR3 has 13 amino acids. Trimming took 2 bases from V and 5 from J, leaving 9 bases between them. The CDR3 loop is CASSLSSATEAFF. CDR3 in DNA: TGTGCCAGCAGTTTAAGTTCTGCAACTGAAGCTTTCTTT.

This clonotype was recorded at least ten times. The chain couples TRBV27 to TRBJ1-1, with a tentative D call TRBD1 (6 bases). The ends were cut back, 8 bases at V and 2 bases at J, with 21 bases in the middle. Germline CDR1 reads MNHEY; CDR2 reads SMNVEV (reference sequence). The CDR3 is 16 residues long. The CDR3 spells CASGGLRGRGNTEAFF. The DNA for the CDR3 is TGTGCCAGCGGGGGCCTAAGAGGCAGGGGAAACACTGAAGCTTTCTTT.

The rearrangement joins TRBV12-3 or TRBV12-4 to TRBJ2-3; D remains ambiguous. CDR3 length: 13 amino acids. The V gene lost 6 bases and the J gene lost 0 bases, with 7 bases spanning the gap. The CDR3 DNA sequence: TGTGCCAGCAGCATCGCTAGCACAGATACGCAGTATTTT. The encoded protein is CASSIASTDTQYF.

The chain joins TRBV12-3 or TRBV12-4 to TRBJ2-1, with TRBD2 as a possible D gene (6 bases). Trimming took off 5 bases at V and 1 base at J, with 9 bases between the two ends. This CDR3 is 14 amino acids long. Written as DNA, the CDR3 is TGTGCCAGCAGTGGTCGGGAGTCCTACAATGAGCAGTTCTTC. The encoded protein is CASSGRESYNEQFF.

In its sample, this clonotype was seen a few times. V usage is TRBV20-1 and J usage is TRBJ2-3, with D possibly TRBD2 on 6 matching bases. With 8 bases removed from V and 4 bases from J, the gap between germline ends came to 16 bases. The CDR3 totals 13 residues. Germline V CDR1 and CDR2: DFQATT, SNEGSKA (reference sequence). The CDR3 loop is CSTGTLNPDTQYF. As DNA, the CDR3 is TGCAGTACCGGGACTCTTAATCCAGATACGCAGTATTTT.

This clonotype has just a few counts. This chain joins TRBV5-4 and TRBJ2-5; the D is unclear. The CDR3 runs to 13 residues. Looked up from germline, CDR1 is SGHNT and CDR2 is YYREEE (reference sequence). Trimming removed 1 base at V and 2 bases at J, with 6 bases between. Here the CDR3 reads CASSLPSQETQYF. DNA for the CDR3: TGTGCCAGCAGCTTGCCCAGTCAAGAGACCCAGTACTTC. The full variable domain, in which reference TRBV5-4 and TRBJ2-5 provide the parts outside the CDR3, is ETGVTQSPTHLIKTRGQQVTLRCSSQSGHNTVSWYQQALGQGPQFIFQYYREEENGRGNFPPRFSGLQFPNYSSELNVNALELDDSALYLCASSLPSQETQYFGPGTRLLVL.

This clonotype appeared a few times. The chain joins TRBV20-1 to TRBJ2-2, with no clear D. Germline CDR1 and CDR2: DFQATT and SNEGSKA (reference sequence). The CDR3 contains 13 residues. With 2 bases removed from V and 4 bases from J, the gap between germline ends came to 8 bases. CDR3 sequence reads: CSARRQVTGELFF. The CDR3 DNA is TGCAGTGCTAGACGACAAGTCACCGGGGAGCTGTTTTTT.

The chain combines TRBV4-1 with TRBJ2-6, with 7 bases matching TRBD1. This CDR3 has 20 amino acids. Looked up from germline, CDR1 is MGHRA and CDR2 is YSYEKL. V lost 3 bases to trimming and J lost 5 bases; unmatched junction nucleotides: 19. The CDR3 DNA reads as TGCGCCAGCAGCCAGCCCAGGACCGGGACAGACATTCGAAGGGCCAACGTCCTGACTTTC. This sequence encodes CASSQPRTGTDIRRANVLTF.

This clonotype has a count of ten or more. This chain joins TRBV4-2 and TRBJ2-1; no reliable D call. The CDR3 sequence is 15 residues long. Germline CDR1 LGHNA, CDR2 YNFKEQ. V was pared by 0 bases and J by 9 bases, with 15 bases between. The CDR3 DNA is TGTGCCAGCAGCCAAGAAGTAAAGCTCCGCGGTGAGCAGTTCTTC. Its translation: CASSQEVKLRGEQFF.

The chain is built from TRBV25-1 and TRBJ1-2; the D is unclear. There are 13 residues in the CDR3. The germline V gene encodes CDR1 MGHDK and CDR2 SYGVNS. The V end lost 1 base, the J end lost 8 bases, and 11 bases lay between the germline ends. CDR3 in DNA: TGTGCCAGCAGTGAATCGGACCTGGGGGGCTACACCTTC. It encodes CASSESDLGGYTF.

This clonotype came up a few times. This chain joins TRBV29-1 and TRBJ1-6; 7 bases line up with TRBD1. The CDR3 runs 13 residues. The V segment lost 6 bases and the J segment 7 bases; nucleotides outside the gene matches: 6. Germline CDR1 is SQVTM and CDR2 is ANQGSEA. The CDR3 reads CSVRDRPNSPLHF. CDR3 sequence (DNA): TGCAGCGTCCGGGACAGACCAAATTCACCCCTCCACTTT. The full variable domain, rest sourced from reference TRBV29-1 and TRBJ1-6, is SAVISQKPSRDICQRGTSLTIQCQVDSQVTMMFWYRQQPGQSLTLIATANQGSEATYESGFVIDKFPISRPNLTFSTLTVSNMSPEDSSIYLCSVRDRPNSPLHFGNGTRLTVT.

The table lists this clonotype with a few counts. This chain links TRBV5-1 with TRBJ1-1; 7 bases match TRBD1. There are 14 residues in the CDR3. J lost 5 bases, V lost 4 bases, and 8 bases had no gene match. Germline assignment: CDR1 SGHRS and CDR2 YFSETQ. This CDR3 is CASSPGQRRTEAFF. CDR3 DNA: TGCGCCAGCAGCCCGGGACAGAGACGAACTGAAGCTTTCTTT. Full variable domain (remainder filled in from reference TRBV5-1 and TRBJ1-1): KAGVTQTPRYLIKTRGQQVTLSCSPISGHRSVSWYQQTPGQGLQFLFEYFSETQRNKGNFPGRFSGRQFSNSRSEMNVSTLELGDSALYLCASSPGQRRTEAFFGQGTRLTVV.

This clonotype came up a few times. CDR3 coding DNA: TGTGCCAGCAGCTCACAACGACAGGGTTCTGGAAACACCATATATTTT. This gives the protein CASSSQRQGSGNTIYF. The V and J genes are TRBV7-2 and TRBJ1-3; TRBD1 matches at 7 bases. CDR3 size: 16 residues. V lost 4 bases to trimming and J lost 1 base; unmatched junction nucleotides: 7. Germline values: CDR1 SGHTA, CDR2 FQGNSA.

In its sample, this clonotype was seen many times. V gene TRBV12-3 or TRBV12-4 combines with J gene TRBJ2-1; D is uncertain. This CDR3 spans 12 amino acids. Trimming left V 0 bases short and J 10 bases short, with 7 bases between. The CDR3 reads CASSLALREQFF. CDR3 DNA sequence: TGTGCCAGCAGTTTAGCGCTAAGAGAGCAGTTCTTC.

This clonotype was seen repeatedly, ten times or more. The chain recombines TRBV9 with TRBJ2-3, with a tentative D call TRBD2 (5 bases). CDR3 length: 14 amino acids. Germline CDR1 is SGDLS and CDR2 is YYNGEE. V was pared by 4 bases and J by 7 bases, with 16 bases between. CDR3 sequence reads: CASSPHGNSYTQYF. The CDR3 region has the DNA TGTGCCAGCAGCCCACACGGGAATAGCTATACGCAGTATTTT.

In this sample, this clonotype turned up many times. The chain combines TRBV4-3 with TRBJ2-1; 10 nucleotides line up with TRBD1. This CDR3 spans 15 amino acids. V was pared by 3 bases and J by 6 bases, with 5 bases of the junction left unmatched. Looked up from germline, CDR1 is LGHNA and CDR2 is YSLEER. CDR3 sequence: CASSQDRDRGNEQFF. CDR3 in DNA: TGCGCCAGCAGCCAGGACCGGGACAGGGGCAATGAGCAGTTCTTC.

There are many counts of this clonotype. The gene calls are TRBV20-1 and TRBJ1-1; the D gene is possibly TRBD1 (6 bases). CDR1 is DFQATT, CDR2 SNEGSKA, per germline (reference sequence). The CDR3 covers 15 residues. Trimming removed 0 bases at V and 6 bases at J, with 17 bases between. The CDR3 sequence: CSAREVNRGYAEAFF. The CDR3 DNA sequence: TGCAGTGCTAGAGAAGTAAATAGGGGGTACGCTGAAGCTTTCTTT.

The sample holds a few counts of this clonotype. The junction departs from germline at one end; a sequencing error may be responsible. The rearrangement uses TRBV7-9 and TRBJ1-2, with D possibly being TRBD1 (5 bases). CDR3 size: 13 residues. Germline V lookup: CDR1 SEHNR, CDR2 FQNEAQ (reference sequence). CDR3 nucleotide sequence: TGTGCCAGCATCTTACTAGAGGGACTTGGCTACACCTTC. Its protein is CASILLEGLGYTF.

In its sample, this clonotype was seen many times. J is TRBJ2-7 and V is TRBV5-1, with TRBD1 identical over 9 bases. The germline V gene encodes CDR1 SGHRS and CDR2 YFSETQ. The length of the CDR3 is 12 residues. The J segment lost 2 bases and the V segment lost 8 bases, leaving 2 bases of the junction unmatched. This chain's CDR3 is CASGTGTYEQYF. The DNA for the CDR3 is TGCGCCAGTGGGACAGGGACCTACGAGCAGTACTTC.

The chain recombines TRBV25-1 with TRBJ1-4; the match to TRBD1 covers 7 bases. The CDR3 extends over 15 amino acids. V lost 2 bases and J lost 8; bases outside the gene matches: 8. CDR1 and CDR2 from the germline V gene are MGHDK and SYGVNS. The CDR3, as DNA: TGTGCCAGCAGTGAACCGCGACAGGGACGGGAAAAACTGTTTTTT. Its protein product is CASSEPRQGREKLFF.

This clonotype was recorded a few times. J is TRBJ2-3 and V is TRBV7-2; the D gene is possibly TRBD1 (6 bases). With 5 bases removed from V and 4 bases from J, the gap between germline ends came to 16 bases. In germline, CDR1 is SGHTA, CDR2 FQGNSA. The length of the CDR3 is 15 residues. The CDR3 protein is CASSPPPAGADTQYF. As DNA, the CDR3 is TGTGCCAGCAGCCCCCCCCCGGCAGGGGCAGATACGCAGTATTTT.

This clonotype occurred a few times. The chain carries TRBV12-3 or TRBV12-4 and TRBJ1-1, with 7 bases lining up with TRBD1. V lost 5 bases, J lost 1 base, and 7 bases stayed unmatched. The CDR3 spans 15 residues. The CDR3 loop reads CASSTSGQANTEAFF. The CDR3 nucleotides are TGTGCCAGCAGTACCTCCGGACAGGCGAACACTGAAGCTTTCTTT.

Comments on this clonotype: One end of the junction fails to match germline, which may point to a read error. V gene TRBV5-4 combines with J gene TRBJ2-5, with TRBD2 matching 10 bases. The CDR3 spans 17 residues. In germline, CDR1 is SGHNT, CDR2 YYREEE (reference sequence). For the CDR3, the DNA is TGTGCCAGCAGCTTTAGATTAAGCGGGGGGGCCGAAGAGACCCTGTACTTC. Encoded protein: CASSFRLSGGAEETLYF.

The chain links TRBV12-3 or TRBV12-4 to TRBJ1-1, with D uncertain. The CDR3 is 11 amino acids. V was clipped by 7 bases and J by 7 bases, with 10 bases between them. CDR3 coding DNA: TGTGCCAGCACAAAGGCCGGTGAAGCTTTCTTT. Translated, it gives CASTKAGEAFF.

The table lists this clonotype with many counts. The chain uses TRBV6-1 and TRBJ2-3; no firm D call. Trimming stripped 6 bases from V and 2 bases from J, with 12 bases between. The CDR3 has 14 residues. Germline V gene data show CDR1 as MNHNS and CDR2 as SASEGT. The CDR3 DNA reads TGTGCCAGCAGATCCCCGGGCGCCACAGATACGCAGTATTTT. Encoded protein: CASRSPGATDTQYF.

CDR3 DNA sequence: TGCAGCGTTGGAGGGGGTCGCACAGATACGCAGTATTTT. Protein sequence: CSVGGGRTDTQYF. The chain links TRBV29-1 to TRBJ2-3; tentative D call: TRBD1 (6 bases). Germline-derived CDR1 and CDR2 are SQVTM and ANQGSEA. Trimming pared 4 bases from V and 1 base from J, leaving 9 bases between. The length of the CDR3 is 13 residues.